This TCR beta chain is drawn from a study of cytomegalovirus exposure and HLA in healthy donors. Overall study results and limits: Listed as cytomegalovirus-associated were over 150 TCR beta chains.

Repertoires were generated with immunoSEQ multiplex PCR, while TCRdb's copy carries only in-frame clones and drops some. The sample yields some 46,000 clones, 92% seen once. The CDR3 has 16 residues. Germline assignment: CDR1 MDHEN and CDR2 SYDVKM. The ends lost 2 bases at V and 8 bases at J; junction bases unmatched: 11. To note about this clone: What it binds is not known.

The TCR originated in a man younger than 35 in good health and CMV-seronegative. The sample consisted of PBMCs. The J gene is TRBJ1-2, the V gene TRBV28; 10 bases are a match to TRBD1. In DNA form, the CDR3 reads TGTGCCAGCAGTTTACTCGGGACAGGGGTGGGTGGCGGCTACACCTTC. Its translation is CASSLLGTGVGGGYTF.